Following are 15 T cell receptor beta chains from one sample sequenced in a study of cytomegalovirus exposure and HLA in healthy donors. PCR primers comprised 60 Vbeta and 13 Jbeta primers. Assay used: immunoSEQ multiplex PCR; TCRdb lists only in-frame clones, some missing. The sample has 96,000 or so clones; the top ten hold around 3.6%. The specimen was PBMCs. These TCRs come from a woman aged 25-40 years in good health and CMV-seronegative.

V usage is TRBV27 and J usage is TRBJ2-2, with 7 bases identical to TRBD1. Germline CDR1 is MNHEY and CDR2 is SMNVEV (reference sequence). J gave up 0 bases and V 5 bases, and 3 bases lay outside the gene matches. This CDR3 has 15 amino acids. The CDR3 protein is CASSDDRANTGELFF. The CDR3 nucleotides are TGTGCCAGCAGTGACGACAGGGCGAACACCGGGGAGCTGTTTTTT.

This chain connects TRBV5-6 to TRBJ2-2, with D perhaps TRBD1 (6 bases). V lost 0 bases and J lost 8, with 17 bases in between. The CDR3 is made up of 16 amino acids. Germline V gene lookup returns CDR1 SGHDT and CDR2 YYEEEE. The CDR3, as DNA: TGTGCCAGCAGCTTGGAACAAACAGGGTTTCTGGGGGAGCTGTTTTTT. Its protein product is CASSLEQTGFLGELFF.

The chain recombines TRBV5-1 with TRBJ2-7; D is unclear. Germline values: CDR1 SGHRS, CDR2 YFSETQ. The V end lost 3 bases, the J end lost 3 bases, and 4 bases lay between the germline ends. The CDR3 extends over 11 amino acids. CDR3 region: CASSSLYEQYF. Here the CDR3 DNA reads TGCGCCAGCAGCTCCCTCTACGAGCAGTACTTC.

V gene TRBV2 combines with J gene TRBJ1-2; the D gene is possibly TRBD1 (5 bases). V gave up 7 bases and J gave up 4 bases, with 25 bases separating them. CDR1 and CDR2 (germline): SNHLY, FYNNEI. The length of the CDR3 is 17 residues. For the CDR3, the DNA is TGTGCCAGCATTACTACTTCCGGGCCCTCCGGGGGCTATGGCTACACCTTC. Translation: CASITTSGPSGGYGYTF.

The V and J genes are TRBV2 and TRBJ2-5, with 10 bases aligning to TRBD1. The CDR3 totals 14 residues. V was pared by 6 bases and J by 4 bases, with 5 bases of the junction left unmatched. CDR1 is SNHLY, CDR2 FYNNEI, per germline. The CDR3 protein is CASRETGGAETQYF. CDR3 DNA: TGTGCCAGCAGAGAGACAGGGGGCGCAGAGACCCAGTACTTC.

The CDR3 spells CASSGGKNTDTQYF. CDR3 nucleotide sequence: TGTGCCAGCAGCGGCGGAAAGAACACAGATACGCAGTATTTT. The chain uses TRBV9 and TRBJ2-3; D is ambiguous. Trimming removed 3 bases from V and 2 bases from J, with 10 bases in between. The CDR3 extends over 14 amino acids. Looked up from germline, CDR1 is SGDLS and CDR2 is YYNGEE.

The V call is TRBV10-1, the J call TRBJ1-4; perhaps TRBD1 as D (6 bases). The CDR3 is made up of 14 amino acids. With 11 bases removed from V and 6 bases from J, the gap between germline ends came to 19 bases. Germline V gene sequence: CDR1 WNHNN, CDR2 SYGVQD (reference sequence). The CDR3 coding sequence is TGCGCCGGCTCTTCCAGGGGAGGGGATGAAAAACTGTTTTTT. Translating gives CAGSSRGGDEKLFF.

The chain employs TRBV19 and TRBJ1-1; D is unresolved. From germline, CDR1 is LNHDA and CDR2 SQIVND (reference sequence). There are 14 residues in the CDR3. The V and J ends lost 3 bases and 1 base respectively, with 9 bases between them. CDR3 DNA sequence: TGTGCCAGTAGTATGCGGGGAGGGAACACTGAAGCTTTCTTT. Translated: CASSMRGGNTEAFF.

The chain links TRBV7-8 to TRBJ2-7; D may be TRBD1 (6 bases). The CDR3 spans 13 residues. Trimming left V 5 bases short and J 6 bases short, with 14 bases between. Per germline, CDR1 SGHVS and CDR2 FQNEAQ. The CDR3 sequence is CASSQGRGTEQYF. The DNA of the CDR3 is TGTGCCAGCAGCCAGGGGCGAGGGACCGAGCAGTACTTC.

This rearrangement joins TRBV10-3 to TRBJ2-1; 13 nucleotides align to TRBD2. Per germline, CDR1 ENHRY and CDR2 SYGVKD. The CDR3 contains 16 residues. V gave up 5 bases and J gave up 8 bases; unmatched junction bases: 9. CDR3 DNA sequence: TGTGCCATCAGTATCGGGACTAGCGGGAAGAGCCATGAGCAGTTCTTC. This sequence encodes CAISIGTSGKSHEQFF.

The V call is TRBV27, the J call TRBJ2-1, with a tentative D call TRBD2 (6 bases). This CDR3 is built from 15 residues. Between the trimmed V and J ends, which lost 5 bases and 5 bases, there was a span of 16 bases. The germline V gene has CDR1 MNHEY and CDR2 SMNVEV (reference sequence). Here the CDR3 reads CASSSSRGAHNEQFF. The CDR3 nucleotides read TGTGCCAGCAGTAGTTCGCGGGGAGCACACAATGAGCAGTTCTTC.

The chain couples TRBV6-1 to TRBJ1-1; weak D call: TRBD1 (5 bases). V lost 8 bases and J lost 0, with 7 bases in between. Per the germline V gene, CDR1 is MNHNS and CDR2 is SASEGT. The CDR3 contains 12 residues. CDR3 nucleotides: TGTGCCAGCGGGGGGATGAACACTGAAGCTTTCTTT. It encodes CASGGMNTEAFF.

This chain links TRBV6-1 with TRBJ2-7; D possibly corresponds to TRBD1 (5 bases). The CDR3 length is 15 residues. Germline CDR1 and CDR2: MNHNS and SASEGT. V was cut by 2 bases and J by 3 bases, with 14 bases left in between. CDR3 sequence reads: CASSEQPGQFYEQYF. The CDR3 nucleotides read TGTGCCAGCAGTGAACAGCCTGGACAATTCTACGAGCAGTACTTC.

This chain uses TRBV7-3 with TRBJ2-2, with 9 bases lining up with TRBD1. The V gene's germline CDR1 is SGHTA and CDR2 FQGTGA. The trim removed 4 bases at V and 0 bases at J, leaving 3 bases unmatched. The CDR3 extends over 16 amino acids. CDR3 bases: TGTGCCAGCAGCTGGACAGGGGAGACGAACACCGGGGAGCTGTTTTTT. Its protein product is CASSWTGETNTGELFF.

The gene calls are TRBV18 and TRBJ1-1; D uncertain. CDR3 length: 12 residues. Trimming shortened V by 3 bases and J by 6 bases, and 8 bases separated the two germline ends. Looked up from germline, CDR1 is KGHSH and CDR2 is LQKENI. In DNA, the CDR3 is TGTGCCAGCTCACCGGGGAGTGCTGAAGCTTTCTTT. Its protein is CASSPGSAEAFF.